This T cell receptor beta chain was identified during a study of blood T cell repertoires in COVID-19. Study-level information: Acute and convalescent COVID-19 specimens originated in the United States, Italy and Spain. PBMCs, B-cell-depleted T cells, or T cells provided the cDNA or gDNA that made up the material.

The CDR3 runs to 15 residues. Germline V CDR1 and CDR2: MNHEY, SMNVEV (reference sequence). Trimming stripped 2 bases from V and 2 bases from J, with 7 bases between. Everyone who took part was roughly 18 to 95 years old, and they came from some 23 US areas. Per the authors' pipeline: Estimated nucleated cell counts came from reference gene primer amplification. The method was immunoSEQ multiplex PCR; TCRdb's version includes in-frame clones alone and lacks a portion of them. V, J and clone size derive from that table, while D and trimming were established from the DNA sequence. The table lists 95,000 to 150,000 clones, over 80% of them singletons, with 3% to 4.5% in the top ten.

The TCR was taken from a woman aged 25 to 39 who had recovered from COVID-19. Material: PBMCs or T cells enriched from blood (not recorded which). This sequence joins TRBV27 and TRBJ1-6; D not resolved. CDR3 loop: CASSLLQPYNSPLHF. The CDR3 DNA follows: TGTGCCAGCAGTTTACTACAGCCCTATAATTCACCCCTCCACTTT.